This TCR beta chain was recovered during a study of T-cell reconstitution after alpha-beta-depleted transplantation in children. This CDR3 is 12 amino acids long. Unique molecular identifiers were built into the TCRbeta library. One entry per CDR3 protein, called by TCRdb with MiXCR from the PCR reads. The table records a few hundred thousand distinct CDR3 sequences, 10% of them present only once. This TCR derives from a human donor who donated a stem cell graft to a child with acute lymphoblastic leukemia. The chain couples TRBV21-1 to TRBJ2-1; the table's D call, TRBD1, was not checked against the DNA. TRBV21-1 is designated a pseudogene. The starting material was PBMCs from the stem cell graft donor, obtained from the stem cell graft. The CDR3 nucleotides read TGTGCCAGCAGCAAAACCTGGACAGAGCAGTTCTTC. Translation gives CASSKTWTEQFF.